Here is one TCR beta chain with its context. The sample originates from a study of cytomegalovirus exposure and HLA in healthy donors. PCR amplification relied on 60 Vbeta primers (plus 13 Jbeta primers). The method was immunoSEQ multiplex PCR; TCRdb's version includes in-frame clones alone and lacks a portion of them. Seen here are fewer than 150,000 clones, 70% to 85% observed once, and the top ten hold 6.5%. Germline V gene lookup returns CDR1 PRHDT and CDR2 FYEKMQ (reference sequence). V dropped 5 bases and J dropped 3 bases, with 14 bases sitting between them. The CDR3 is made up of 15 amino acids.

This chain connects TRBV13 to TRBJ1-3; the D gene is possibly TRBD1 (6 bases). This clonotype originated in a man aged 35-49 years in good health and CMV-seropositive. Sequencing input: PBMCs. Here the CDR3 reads CASSPQGWHGNTIYF. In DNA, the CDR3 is TGTGCCAGCAGCCCTCAGGGGTGGCATGGAAACACCATATATTTT.